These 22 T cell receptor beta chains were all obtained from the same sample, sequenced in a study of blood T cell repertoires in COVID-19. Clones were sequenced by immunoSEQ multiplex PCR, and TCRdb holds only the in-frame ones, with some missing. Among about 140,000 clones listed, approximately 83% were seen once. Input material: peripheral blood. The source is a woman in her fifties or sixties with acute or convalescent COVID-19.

The CDR3, as DNA: TGTGCCAGCAGCTTAACCCTAGCGCACGAGCAGTACTTC. Encoded protein: CASSLTLAHEQYF. The V gene is TRBV7-9, the J gene TRBJ2-7; D possibly corresponds to TRBD2 (6 bases). V dropped 2 bases and J dropped 5 bases, with 10 bases sitting between them. Per the germline V gene, CDR1 is SEHNR and CDR2 is FQNEAQ (reference sequence). The CDR3 is 13 residues long.

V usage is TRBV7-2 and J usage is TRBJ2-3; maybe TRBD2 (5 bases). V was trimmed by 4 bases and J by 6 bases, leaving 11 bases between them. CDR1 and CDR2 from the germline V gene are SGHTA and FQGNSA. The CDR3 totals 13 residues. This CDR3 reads CASSSPPGDTQYF. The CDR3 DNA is TGTGCCAGCAGCTCGCCCCCGGGGGATACGCAGTATTTT.

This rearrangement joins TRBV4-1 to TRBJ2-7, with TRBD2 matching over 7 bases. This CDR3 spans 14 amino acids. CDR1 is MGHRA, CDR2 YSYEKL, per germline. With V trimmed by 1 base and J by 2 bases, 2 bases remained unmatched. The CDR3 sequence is CASSQGAGTYEQYF. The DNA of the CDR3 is TGCGCCAGCAGCCAAGGAGCGGGAACCTACGAGCAGTACTTC.

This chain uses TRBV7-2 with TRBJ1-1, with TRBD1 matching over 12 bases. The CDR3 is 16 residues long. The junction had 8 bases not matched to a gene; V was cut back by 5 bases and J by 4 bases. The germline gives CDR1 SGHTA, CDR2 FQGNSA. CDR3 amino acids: CASSPGTGGSGTEAFF. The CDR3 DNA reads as TGTGCCAGCAGCCCCGGGACAGGGGGCTCGGGCACTGAAGCTTTCTTT.

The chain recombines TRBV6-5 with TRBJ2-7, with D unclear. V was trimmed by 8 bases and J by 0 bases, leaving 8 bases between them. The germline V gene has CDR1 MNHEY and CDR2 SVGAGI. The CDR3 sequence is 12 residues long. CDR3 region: CASVPSSYEQYF. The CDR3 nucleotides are TGTGCCAGCGTCCCGAGCTCCTACGAGCAGTACTTC.

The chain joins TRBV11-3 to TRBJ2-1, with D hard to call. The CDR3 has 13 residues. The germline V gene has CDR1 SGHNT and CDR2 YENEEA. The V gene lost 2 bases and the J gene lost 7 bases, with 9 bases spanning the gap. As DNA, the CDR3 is TGTGCCAGCAGCTTAAACAGTCTTAATGAGCAGTTCTTC. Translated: CASSLNSLNEQFF.

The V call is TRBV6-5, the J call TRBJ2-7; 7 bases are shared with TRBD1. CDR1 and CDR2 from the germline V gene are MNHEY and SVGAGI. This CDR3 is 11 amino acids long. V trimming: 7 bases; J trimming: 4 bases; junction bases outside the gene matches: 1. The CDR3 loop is CASTGGYEQYF. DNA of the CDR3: TGTGCCAGCACAGGGGGTTACGAGCAGTACTTC.

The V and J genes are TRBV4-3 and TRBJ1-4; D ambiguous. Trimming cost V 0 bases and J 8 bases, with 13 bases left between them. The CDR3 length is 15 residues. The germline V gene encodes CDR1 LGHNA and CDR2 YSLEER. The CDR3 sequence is CASSQDTRLWEKLFF. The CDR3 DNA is TGCGCCAGCAGCCAAGATACTCGACTGTGGGAAAAACTGTTTTTT.

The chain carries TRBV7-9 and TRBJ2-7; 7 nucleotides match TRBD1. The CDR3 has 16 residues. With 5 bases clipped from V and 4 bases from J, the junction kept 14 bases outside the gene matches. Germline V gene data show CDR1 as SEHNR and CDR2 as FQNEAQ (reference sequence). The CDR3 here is CASSGPRQGSPYEQYF. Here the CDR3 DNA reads TGTGCCAGCAGCGGACCCCGACAGGGTTCCCCTTACGAGCAGTACTTC.

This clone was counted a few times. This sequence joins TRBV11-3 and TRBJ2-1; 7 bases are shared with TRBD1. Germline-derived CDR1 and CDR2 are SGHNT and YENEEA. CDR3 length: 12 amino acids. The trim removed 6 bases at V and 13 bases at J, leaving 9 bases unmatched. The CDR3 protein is CASRYPPGGQFF. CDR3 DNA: TGTGCCAGCAGATACCCCCCAGGGGGACAGTTCTTC.

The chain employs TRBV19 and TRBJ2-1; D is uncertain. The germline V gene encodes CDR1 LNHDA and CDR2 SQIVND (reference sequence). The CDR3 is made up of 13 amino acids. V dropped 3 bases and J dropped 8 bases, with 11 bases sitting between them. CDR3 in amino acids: CASSMLTADEQFF. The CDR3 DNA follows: TGTGCCAGTAGTATGCTGACCGCGGATGAGCAGTTCTTC. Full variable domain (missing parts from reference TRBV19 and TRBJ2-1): DGGITQSPKYLFRKEGQNVTLSCEQNLNHDAMYWYRQDPGQGLRLIYYSQIVNDFQKGDIAEGYSVSREKKESFPLTVTSAQKNPTAFYLCASSMLTADEQFFGPGTRLTVL.

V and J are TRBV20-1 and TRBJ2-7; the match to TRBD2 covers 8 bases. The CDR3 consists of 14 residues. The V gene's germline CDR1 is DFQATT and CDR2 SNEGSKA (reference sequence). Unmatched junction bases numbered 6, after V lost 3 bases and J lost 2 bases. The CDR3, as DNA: TGCAGTGCTAGTGGGACTAGGAGGGCCTACGAGCAGTACTTC. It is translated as CSASGTRRAYEQYF.

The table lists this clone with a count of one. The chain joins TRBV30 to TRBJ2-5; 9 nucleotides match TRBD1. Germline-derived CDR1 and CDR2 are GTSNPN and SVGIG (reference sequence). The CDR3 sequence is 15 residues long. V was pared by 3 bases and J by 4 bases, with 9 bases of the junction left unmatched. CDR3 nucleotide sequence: TGTGCCTGGAGGAACAGGGGGCGGATGGGAGAGACCCAGTACTTC. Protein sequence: CAWRNRGRMGETQYF.

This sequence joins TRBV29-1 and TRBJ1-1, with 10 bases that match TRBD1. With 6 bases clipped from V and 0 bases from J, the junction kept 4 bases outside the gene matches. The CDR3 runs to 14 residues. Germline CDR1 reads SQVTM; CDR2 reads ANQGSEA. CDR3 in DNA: TGCAGCGTCGGACAGGGGGTCATGAACACTGAAGCTTTCTTT. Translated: CSVGQGVMNTEAFF.

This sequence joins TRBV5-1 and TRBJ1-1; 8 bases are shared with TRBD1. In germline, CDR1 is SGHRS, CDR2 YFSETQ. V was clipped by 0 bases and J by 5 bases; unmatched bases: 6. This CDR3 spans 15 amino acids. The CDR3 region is CASSLGSGQGTEAFF. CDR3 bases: TGCGCCAGCAGCTTGGGATCCGGACAGGGTACTGAAGCTTTCTTT.

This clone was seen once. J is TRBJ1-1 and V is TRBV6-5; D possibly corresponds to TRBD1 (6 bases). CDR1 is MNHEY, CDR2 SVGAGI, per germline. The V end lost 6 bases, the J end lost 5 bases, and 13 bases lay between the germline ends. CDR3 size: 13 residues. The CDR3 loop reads CASRLQGRTEAFF. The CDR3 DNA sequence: TGTGCCAGCAGACTCCAGGGGAGAACTGAAGCTTTCTTT.

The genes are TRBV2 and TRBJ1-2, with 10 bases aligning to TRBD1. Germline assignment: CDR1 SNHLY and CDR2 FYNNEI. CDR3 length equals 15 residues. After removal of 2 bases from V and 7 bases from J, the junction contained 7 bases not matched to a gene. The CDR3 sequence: CASSERQGAFPGYTF. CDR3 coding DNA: TGTGCCAGCAGTGAAAGACAGGGGGCTTTCCCTGGCTACACCTTC.

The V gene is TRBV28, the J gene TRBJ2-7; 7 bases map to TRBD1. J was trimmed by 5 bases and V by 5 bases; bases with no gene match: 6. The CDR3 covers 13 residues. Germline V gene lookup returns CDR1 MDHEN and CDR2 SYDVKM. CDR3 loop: CASSEHRGNEQYF. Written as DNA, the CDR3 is TGTGCCAGCAGTGAACACAGGGGCAACGAGCAGTACTTC.

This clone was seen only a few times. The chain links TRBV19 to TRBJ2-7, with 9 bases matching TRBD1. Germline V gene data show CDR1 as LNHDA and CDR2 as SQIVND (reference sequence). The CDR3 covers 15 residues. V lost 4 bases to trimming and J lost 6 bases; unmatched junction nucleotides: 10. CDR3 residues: CASSTTGTGFIEQYF. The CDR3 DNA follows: TGTGCCAGTAGTACGACCGGGACAGGGTTCATCGAGCAGTACTTC. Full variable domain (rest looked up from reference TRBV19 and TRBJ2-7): DGGITQSPKYLFRKEGQNVTLSCEQNLNHDAMYWYRQDPGQGLRLIYYSQIVNDFQKGDIAEGYSVSREKKESFPLTVTSAQKNPTAFYLCASSTTGTGFIEQYFGPGTRLTVT.

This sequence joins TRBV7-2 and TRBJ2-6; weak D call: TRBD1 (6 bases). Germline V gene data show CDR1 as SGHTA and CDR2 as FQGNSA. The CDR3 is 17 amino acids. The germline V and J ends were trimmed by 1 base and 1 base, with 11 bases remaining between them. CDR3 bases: TGTGCCAGCAGCTTAGAGGGGCAGGGGTCTGGGGCCAACGTCCTGACTTTC. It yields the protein CASSLEGQGSGANVLTF. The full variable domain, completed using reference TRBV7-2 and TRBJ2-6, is GAGVSQSPSNKVTEKGKDVELRCDPISGHTALYWYRQSLGQGLEFLIYFQGNSAPDKSGLPSDRFSAERTGGSVSTLTIQRTQQEDSAVYLCASSLEGQGSGANVLTFGAGSRLTVL.

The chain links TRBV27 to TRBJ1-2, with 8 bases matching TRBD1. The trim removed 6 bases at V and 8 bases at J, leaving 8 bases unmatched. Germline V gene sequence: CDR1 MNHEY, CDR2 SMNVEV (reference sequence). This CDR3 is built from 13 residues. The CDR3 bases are TGTGCCAGCAGCCGACCGGGACAGGAGGGCTACACCTTC. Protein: CASSRPGQEGYTF.

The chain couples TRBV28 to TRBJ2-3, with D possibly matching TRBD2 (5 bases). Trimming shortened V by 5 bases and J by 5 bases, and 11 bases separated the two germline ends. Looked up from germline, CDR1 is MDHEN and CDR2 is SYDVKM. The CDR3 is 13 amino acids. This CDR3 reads CASSRRGQDTQYF. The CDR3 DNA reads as TGTGCCAGCAGTAGAAGAGGGCAAGATACGCAGTATTTT.